The source of this TCR beta chain is a study of T cells in women clearing cervical HPV infection listed by TCRdb under 2018. Broadly, across the study: Cases were some 24 women with histologically confirmed HPV16-related CIN3 or worse, including a couple of invasive cancers. Nested within Costa Rica's Guanacaste HPV Natural History Study, an exploratory proof-of-principle case-control study compared TCR repertoires across cervical HPV16 outcomes. Blood from cases was collected at the visit at which the lesion was first identified, whereas blood from controls was collected once infection was no longer detected. The 20 to 25 controls were women who cleared a single incident HPV16 infection within 12 months without developing precancer or cancer. Among cases, blood sampling occurred a median of about 150 days after lesion detection, with an interquartile range of about 85 to 200 days. Since only a few of the women had HLA typing available, the possibility that HLA type was acting as a confounder could not be ruled out. Median age was approximately 30 years in cases versus 37 to 40 in controls, and baseline characteristics did not differ significantly. Five blinded duplicates per group were added as quality controls, giving some 60 samples: some 50 participants and approximately ten replicates. Cases and controls were matched on year of sample collection and on age within five years. In the parent cohort, some 10,000 women aged 18 or older were enrolled in Guanacaste, Costa Rica, during about 1992 to 1994 and were followed for seven years.

Relative to germline, V is missing 7 bases and J is missing 1 base, with 5 bases of the junction outside any gene match. CDR3 length: 14 amino acids, cysteine to phenylalanine. The DNA shown is the part of the CDR3 that was read: 33 bases, in frame from base 1. CDR1 is given as DFQATT and CDR2 as SNEGSKA, both from the germline V gene (reference sequence). Every participant had a single incident cervical HPV16 infection, and prevalent HPV16 infections were excluded. Cervical HPV DNA was detected by MY09/MY11 PCR and genotyped by dot-blot hybridization. Approximately 16 mL of heparinized blood were centrifuged, and the buffy coat was split into aliquots, frozen at -30 degrees C, and then kept at -80 degrees C. Genomic DNA was extracted from buffy coat specimens using QIAGEN kits. As regards this clone: This clone's antigen is unknown. The read ends 3 residues early relative to the CDR3; the germline J gene fills the gap.

Using the immunoSEQ assay, multiplex PCR amplified TCR beta CDR3 regions from an average of roughly 1,100 ng of genomic DNA per sample. The assay corrected primer bias using a complete synthetic TCR repertoire to establish an amplification baseline. Amplicons were sequenced on the Illumina platform. In the original analysis: Error correction of the sequences involved clustering with frequency ratios plus a modified nearest-neighbor algorithm, after which the sequences were analyzed in the immunoSEQ Analyzer using IMGT gene definitions. At each rarefaction depth, TCR richness and evenness were averaged over 20 rarefaction repeats, and samples with fewer sequences than the depth were excluded. Wilcoxon rank sum tests with FDR correction were used to compare V, D and J gene relative abundances between the groups. For the blinded duplicates, the intraclass correlation was 90% to 97% for TCR richness and averaged around 76% across about 70 gene segments. TCRdb limited this immuneACCESS table to in-frame rearrangements with V and J called. A share of clones is missing; checked studies link under half to unresolved V genes, and the rest is unexplained. Clone size and V and J calls were adopted from that table, with D and trimming inferred from the DNA. The sample's table covers around 31,000 clones. The top ten constitute about 4.3% of the sample.

The research as a whole found: Whether associations preceded infection or resulted from infection could not be shown with the cross-sectional design, and effector/memory subsets and HPV-specific T cells were not isolated. TRBV6-7 relative abundance was lower in cases than in controls (roughly 0.12% versus 0.15%; Bonferroni P = 0.0008). Because the number of T cells in each sample was unknown, differences in richness could reflect differing T-cell content rather than repertoire biology. Random forest classifiers combining richness and V gene abundances distinguished cases from controls with an estimated AUC of about 0.8. Significantly higher TCR repertoire richness was observed in CIN3+ cases than in controls across sequencing depths, whereas no difference in evenness was found.

Specimen: blood buffy coat. The chain is assembled from TRBV20-1 and TRBJ2-1; a stretch of 9 junction bases matches TRBD2. This TCR was recovered from a woman between 18 and 75 years old with a cervical HPV16 infection that either progressed to CIN3+ or cleared (not recorded which). CDR3 DNA, as far as it was read: TGCAGTGTTGACGGACTAGCGTCCTACAATGAG. Its protein reads: CSVDGLASYNE. The whole CDR3 region reads CSVDGLASYNEQFF.